This T cell receptor beta chain was recovered during a study of shared clonotypes between healthy human individuals. The CDR3 loop spans 13 amino acids. Germline CDR1 is GTSNPN and CDR2 is SVGIG (reference sequence). Deletions cut 1 base from V and 2 bases from J, with 6 bases between. A split of CD4+ cells into CD45RA+ naive and CD45RA-negative memory subsets was performed. Several immunoSEQ plates held equal portions of the genomic DNA taken from each subset. The method was immunoSEQ multiplex PCR; TCRdb's version includes in-frame clones alone and lacks a portion of them. The table records more than 500,000 clones, more than 95% of them present only once. A note on this clone: Its matching antigen is unknown.

Findings of the study overall: Generally, estimated richness proved larger in naive subsets than it did in memory subsets.

The chain employs TRBV30 and TRBJ1-5; the D is unclear. The sequencing sample was made of naive CD4+ T cells sorted from blood. The sample's subset: CD45RA+ positively selected. The receptor's source is a woman aged 30 to 39 in good health. In DNA, the CDR3 is TGTGCCTGGAGTGGAGAGGGCAATCAGCCCCAGCATTTT. Its translation is CAWSGEGNQPQHF. Filled out from reference TRBV30 and TRBJ1-5, the complete variable domain reads SQTIHQWPATLVQPVGSPLSLECTVEGTSNPNLYWYRQAAGRGLQLLFYSVGIGQISSEVPQNLSASRPQDRQFILSSKKLLLSDSGFYLCAWSGEGNQPQHFGDGTRLSIL.